This TCR beta chain came from a study of T cell responses to AZD1222 COVID-19 vaccine. This clone was observed a handful of times. Its antigen remains unidentified. Sequencing used immunoSEQ multiplex PCR; TCRdb keeps in-frame clones, though not all of them. Of 140,000 to 150,000 clones detected, roughly 91% appear once; the ten largest clones hold over 1.1%. General study points: The donors showed a predominance of white British ancestry and of females, with possible underestimation of clonal diversity.

This CDR3 comprises 15 residues. Germline V gene sequence: CDR1 LNHDA, CDR2 SQIVND (reference sequence). V dropped 3 bases and J dropped 2 bases, with 14 bases sitting between them. The receptor was derived from an adult in good health. The gene calls are TRBV19 and TRBJ2-7; D is ambiguous. The sample in question was peripheral blood, obtained on day 0 of AZD1222 vaccination. For the CDR3, the DNA is TGTGCCAGTAGTATTAAGGCCCAAGGTCCCTACGAGCAGTACTTC. This translates into CASSIKAQGPYEQYF.